The 29 T cell receptor beta chains presented below share a single source sample, sequenced in a study of blood T cell repertoires in COVID-19. Method: immunoSEQ multiplex PCR; TCRdb's copy keeps in-frame clones and lacks some. The sample holds some 73,000 clones, more than 60% seen once. The sequenced sample consisted of peripheral blood. The receptors here all came from a man aged 60-69 years with acute or convalescent COVID-19.

This CDR3 is CASSRTATSYEQYV. In DNA, the CDR3 is TGTGCCAGTAGTAGGACAGCCACCTCCTACGAGCAGTACGTC. This chain connects TRBV19 to TRBJ2-7; D may be TRBD1 (6 bases). This CDR3 contains 14 residues. Germline V lookup: CDR1 LNHDA, CDR2 SQIVND (reference sequence). The germline V and J ends were trimmed by 4 bases and 0 bases, with 10 bases remaining between them.

This clone was observed once. V usage is TRBV19 and J usage is TRBJ1-2, with 11 bases lining up with TRBD1. The V gene end was trimmed by 7 bases and the J gene end by 2 bases; junction bases not matched to a gene: 6. Germline lookup yields CDR1 LNHDA and CDR2 SQIVND (reference sequence). The CDR3 has 15 residues. The CDR3 nucleotides are TGTGCCAGTACCCCCGGGACAGGGGGAAACTATGGCTACACCTTC. The encoded protein is CASTPGTGGNYGYTF.

This chain connects TRBV24-1 to TRBJ2-3; 12 bases line up with TRBD1. The length of the CDR3 is 15 residues. The V gene end was trimmed by 4 bases and the J gene end by 8 bases; junction bases not matched to a gene: 6. Germline-derived CDR1 and CDR2 are KGHDR and SFDVKD. The CDR3 region is CATSDRDRGLGTQYF. CDR3 sequence (DNA): TGTGCCACCAGTGACCGGGACAGGGGGCTAGGTACGCAGTATTTT.

In DNA form, the CDR3 reads TGTGCCAGCAGCTTAAAATATCCCCAGTGGGAGGGCCGAAACGAGCAGTACTTC. Amino acid sequence: CASSLKYPQWEGRNEQYF. The chain is built from TRBV11-2 and TRBJ2-7; 7 bases fit TRBD2. Germline-derived CDR1 and CDR2 are SGHAT and FQNNGV. The V segment lost 2 bases and the J segment 5 bases; nucleotides outside the gene matches: 18. The CDR3 is 18 amino acids.

DNA for the CDR3: TGTGCCAGTAGTATAGCCAACCGGGACTTTCAAGAGACCCAGTACTTC. As protein: CASSIANRDFQETQYF. V is TRBV19 and J is TRBJ2-5; possibly TRBD2 for D (6 bases). Trimming took off 1 base at V and 2 bases at J, with 14 bases between the two ends. Germline V CDR1 and CDR2: LNHDA, SQIVND (reference sequence). The CDR3 runs to 16 residues.

The rearrangement uses TRBV25-1 and TRBJ1-2; TRBD1 is a possible D gene (6 bases). Between the trimmed V and J ends, which lost 3 bases and 4 bases, there was a span of 15 bases. The CDR3 runs 15 residues. Germline CDR1 is MGHDK and CDR2 is SYGVNS. The CDR3 DNA is TGTGCCAGCAGTGATTTCTCTACAGGGATCTATGGCTACACCTTC. It encodes CASSDFSTGIYGYTF.

The CDR3 here is CASRPRGANTEAFF. In DNA, the CDR3 is TGTGCCAGCAGGCCCCGAGGTGCTAACACTGAAGCTTTCTTT. J is TRBJ1-1 and V is TRBV6-5, with D unclear. V lost 6 bases and J lost 2, with 13 bases in between. The CDR3 contains 14 residues. Germline CDR1 and CDR2: MNHEY and SVGAGI.

The V call is TRBV2, the J call TRBJ1-2; D perhaps matches TRBD1 (5 bases). Germline assignment: CDR1 SNHLY and CDR2 FYNNEI. The V end lost 6 bases, the J end lost 3 bases, and 11 bases lay between the germline ends. The CDR3 runs 13 residues. The CDR3 DNA reads TGTGCCAGCAGCTCCGGGGGGGACTATGGCTACACCTTC. As protein: CASSSGGDYGYTF.

This clone appeared a few times. The CDR3 DNA reads as TGTGCCTGGAGTGTACAGACAGATGGCTACACCTTC. The encoded protein is CAWSVQTDGYTF. The chain recombines TRBV30 with TRBJ1-2; D perhaps matches TRBD1 (5 bases). The CDR3 runs to 12 residues. The germline gives CDR1 GTSNPN, CDR2 SVGIG (reference sequence). Trimming took off 0 bases at V and 6 bases at J, with 8 bases between the two ends.

J is TRBJ2-5 and V is TRBV5-6; 10 bases match TRBD2. CDR3 length: 15 amino acids. The germline V gene has CDR1 SGHDT and CDR2 YYEEEE. V lost 4 bases, J lost 2 bases, and 5 bases stayed unmatched. The DNA for the CDR3 is TGTGCCAGCAGCCCAACTAGCGGGGCTCAAGAGACCCAGTACTTC. It codes for CASSPTSGAQETQYF.

This clone was recorded once. V gene TRBV18 combines with J gene TRBJ2-5; D may be TRBD2 (5 bases). In germline, CDR1 is KGHSH, CDR2 LQKENI. CDR3 length equals 13 residues. V lost 3 bases and J 3 bases, leaving 8 bases between the germline ends. The CDR3 region has the DNA TGTGCCAGCTCACCTGGAGGAGAAGAGACCCAGTACTTC. Protein: CASSPGGEETQYF.

This clone was seen just once. The V and J genes are TRBV7-4 and TRBJ1-2, with TRBD1 identical over 7 bases. The CDR3 totals 13 residues. CDR1 is SGHVT, CDR2 SQSDAQ, per germline. The ends lost 4 bases at V and 10 bases at J; junction bases unmatched: 9. The DNA of the CDR3 is TGTGCCAGCAGCTGGGACGGGACAGATCTCTACACCTTC. This codes for CASSWDGTDLYTF.

This clone was observed at least ten times. The chain has TRBV10-3 and TRBJ2-1, with TRBD2 identical over 13 bases. The CDR3 loop spans 16 amino acids. Germline-derived CDR1 and CDR2 are ENHRY and SYGVKD. V was pared by 2 bases and J by 2 bases, with 0 bases of the junction left unmatched. CDR3 sequence reads: CAISEGLAGAYNEQFF. Here the CDR3 DNA reads TGTGCCATCAGTGAGGGACTAGCGGGAGCCTACAATGAGCAGTTCTTC.

CDR3 bases: TGTGCCAGCAGTCCCGGGACAGGGGGCGCGAAGACCCAGTACTTC. This sequence encodes CASSPGTGGAKTQYF. The chain recombines TRBV6-5 with TRBJ2-5; 12 positions match TRBD1. This CDR3 comprises 15 residues. CDR1 and CDR2 from the germline V gene are MNHEY and SVGAGI. The J segment lost 6 bases and the V segment lost 5 bases, leaving 7 bases of the junction unmatched.

The chain couples TRBV5-5 to TRBJ2-6, with D tentatively TRBD1 (5 bases). This CDR3 contains 13 residues. In germline, CDR1 is SGHKS, CDR2 YYEKEE (reference sequence). Trimming cost V 4 bases and J 12 bases, with 14 bases left between them. CDR3 protein: CASSATDRSVLTF. CDR3 coding DNA: TGTGCCAGCAGCGCTACCGACAGATCCGTCCTGACTTTC.

The J gene is TRBJ2-7, the V gene TRBV20-1, with D unresolved. The V end was cut by 3 bases, the J end by 2 bases, with 8 bases between. CDR3 size: 12 residues. In germline, CDR1 is DFQATT, CDR2 SNEGSKA (reference sequence). The CDR3 loop reads CSASSETYEQYF. CDR3 DNA sequence: TGCAGTGCTAGTAGTGAGACCTACGAGCAGTACTTC.

The V and J genes are TRBV9 and TRBJ1-3; D is perhaps TRBD1 (6 bases). This CDR3 comprises 15 residues. V lost 1 base to trimming and J lost 4 bases, with 12 bases between them. The germline V gene encodes CDR1 SGDLS and CDR2 YYNGEE. CDR3 residues: CASSVQQGRGNTIYF. DNA for the CDR3: TGTGCCAGCAGCGTACAACAGGGTAGGGGAAACACCATATATTTT. The full variable domain, rest sourced from reference TRBV9 and TRBJ1-3, is DSGVTQTPKHLITATGQRVTLRCSPRSGDLSVYWYQQSLDQGLQFLIQYYNGEERAKGNILERFSAQQFPDLHSELNLSSLELGDSALYFCASSVQQGRGNTIYFGEGSWLTVV.

The chain joins TRBV19 to TRBJ2-7, with 7 bases that match TRBD1. The CDR3 runs 15 residues. V shed 5 bases, J shed 6 bases, and the junction held 13 bases outside the gene matches. Per germline, CDR1 LNHDA and CDR2 SQIVND (reference sequence). The CDR3 bases are TGTGCCAGTAGTCCTTCAAAGACAGGGAATGGCGAGCAGTACTTC. Translating it yields CASSPSKTGNGEQYF.

This clone was observed a single time. The chain recombines TRBV19 with TRBJ2-3, with 11 bases aligning to TRBD2. This CDR3 comprises 17 residues. Trimming took 6 bases from V and 3 from J; bases not matched to a gene: 11. Germline V gives CDR1 LNHDA, CDR2 SQIVND (reference sequence). The CDR3 DNA sequence: TGTGCCAGTAGCCCCCTAACCGGGACTAGCGGAACAGATACGCAGTATTTT. Amino acid sequence: CASSPLTGTSGTDTQYF.

This sequence joins TRBV5-1 and TRBJ1-2; 8 bases match TRBD1. The CDR3 consists of 13 residues. Germline CDR1 reads SGHRS; CDR2 reads YFSETQ. V trimming: 5 bases; J trimming: 4 bases; junction bases outside the gene matches: 4. In nucleotides, the CDR3 is TGCGCCAGCAGTCCTCAGGGGGCCTATGGCTACACCTTC. Translating gives CASSPQGAYGYTF.

The genes are TRBV2 and TRBJ1-1, with D unclear. The CDR3 runs to 11 residues. Germline V gene sequence: CDR1 SNHLY, CDR2 FYNNEI. V was cut by 5 bases and J by 5 bases, with 6 bases left in between. In nucleotides, the CDR3 is TGTGCCAGCAGTTTTCAGACTGAAGCTTTCTTT. It translates to CASSFQTEAFF.

The chain is built from TRBV9 and TRBJ2-5; 9 positions match TRBD2. CDR1 is SGDLS, CDR2 YYNGEE, per germline. This CDR3 contains 14 residues. After removal of 7 bases from V and 1 base from J, the junction contained 5 bases not matched to a gene. For the CDR3, the DNA is TGTGCCAGCGGGCAGACTAGCGGCCAAGAGACCCAGTACTTC. It is translated as CASGQTSGQETQYF.

Of note for this clone: Other DNA sequences within the sample encode an identical CDR3. The chain is built from TRBV19 and TRBJ2-3; 7 bases match TRBD1. Germline assignment: CDR1 LNHDA and CDR2 SQIVND (reference sequence). V was clipped by 5 bases and J by 2 bases; unmatched bases: 7. This CDR3 region has 15 residues. The DNA for the CDR3 is TGTGCCAGTAGTCCCCGGACAGGATTCACAGATACGCAGTATTTT. The encoded protein is CASSPRTGFTDTQYF.

This chain uses TRBV18 with TRBJ2-1, with a weak D call TRBD1 (7 bases). V shed 1 base and J shed 6 bases, with 10 bases lying between them. This CDR3 comprises 14 residues. Germline CDR1 is KGHSH and CDR2 is LQKENI. The CDR3: CASSPRQGGNEQFF. CDR3 nucleotide sequence: TGTGCCAGCTCACCACGACAGGGAGGCAATGAGCAGTTCTTC.

This clone has only one observation. The rearrangement links TRBV6-1 to TRBJ1-1; the D is unclear. The CDR3 contains 15 residues. Between the trimmed V and J ends, which lost 0 bases and 7 bases, there was a span of 15 bases. The germline V gene has CDR1 MNHNS and CDR2 SASEGT. CDR3 region: CASSEAIPGSFEAFF. DNA of the CDR3: TGTGCCAGCAGTGAAGCGATCCCGGGGTCCTTTGAAGCTTTCTTT.

The J gene is TRBJ2-5, the V gene TRBV11-1; D unclear. V was shortened by 3 bases and J by 2 bases, with 7 bases between the two germline ends. Germline assignment: CDR1 SGHAT and CDR2 FQDESV (reference sequence). The CDR3 is 13 amino acids. The chain's CDR3 is CASSLNLQETQYF. Written as DNA, the CDR3 is TGTGCCAGCAGCTTGAATCTACAAGAGACCCAGTACTTC. Based on the CDR3 plus reference TRBV11-1 and TRBJ2-5, the full variable domain is EAEVAQSPRYKITEKSQAVAFWCDPISGHATLYWYRQILGQGPELLVQFQDESVVDDSQLPKDRFSAERLKGVDSTLKIQPAELGDSAMYLCASSLNLQETQYFGPGTRLLVL.

The CDR3 here is CASSGARGLYEQYF. The CDR3 DNA follows: TGTGCCAGCAGTGGCGCCAGGGGGTTGTACGAGCAGTACTTC. The rearrangement uses TRBV2 and TRBJ2-7, with TRBD1 matching 7 bases. The CDR3 contains 14 residues. CDR1 is SNHLY, CDR2 FYNNEI, per germline. The junction had 7 bases not matched to a gene; V was cut back by 4 bases and J by 4 bases.

This clone was seen more than once but under ten times. The V call is TRBV19, the J call TRBJ2-3; D unresolved. Germline V gene data show CDR1 as LNHDA and CDR2 as SQIVND (reference sequence). V dropped 6 bases and J dropped 4 bases, with 11 bases sitting between them. CDR3 length equals 13 residues. For the CDR3, the DNA is TGTGCCAGTAGCCCCAACTCCGCAGATACGCAGTATTTT. It translates to CASSPNSADTQYF. The full variable domain, with the rest looked up from reference TRBV19 and TRBJ2-3, is DGGITQSPKYLFRKEGQNVTLSCEQNLNHDAMYWYRQDPGQGLRLIYYSQIVNDFQKGDIAEGYSVSREKKESFPLTVTSAQKNPTAFYLCASSPNSADTQYFGPGTRLTVL.

This chain links TRBV5-4 with TRBJ2-5; possibly TRBD2 for D (5 bases). With 0 bases removed from V and 4 bases from J, the gap between germline ends came to 7 bases. CDR1 and CDR2 from the germline V gene are SGHNT and YYREEE (reference sequence). There are 13 residues in the CDR3. The DNA of the CDR3 is TGTGCCAGCAGCTTGGAACTAGGAGAGACCCAGTACTTC. Translated: CASSLELGETQYF.